These 19 T cell receptor beta chains were all obtained from the same sample, sequenced in a study of CD8 T cells in ankylosing spondylitis. TCRdb re-called the 5' RACE reads through MiXCR, storing one row per CDR3 protein. Of 230,000 or so distinct CDR3 sequences in the sample, 20% to 30% were seen once. Sample: blood, either unsorted or a sorted T cell fraction (not recorded which). The receptors here all came from a male donor with ankylosing spondylitis or in good health (not recorded which).

V and J are TRBV5-1 and TRBJ2-1, with no clear D. Trimming cost V 2 bases and J 12 bases, with 12 bases left between them. Per germline, CDR1 SGHRS and CDR2 YFSETQ. CDR3 size: 12 residues. CDR3 protein: CASSFPDNTQFF. The CDR3 bases are TGCGCCAGCAGCTTCCCCGACAATACGCAGTTCTTC.

This clonotype was counted many times. V usage is TRBV29-1 and J usage is TRBJ2-7; 8 bases are shared with TRBD1. This CDR3 has 13 amino acids. Looked up from germline, CDR1 is SQVTM and CDR2 is ANQGSEA. The ends lost 2 bases at V and 2 bases at J; junction bases unmatched: 2. The CDR3, as DNA: TGCAGCGTTGAACTACAGGGGGCCTACGAGCAGTACTTC. Translation: CSVELQGAYEQYF.

J is TRBJ2-7 and V is TRBV20-1; D is unclear. The germline V gene encodes CDR1 DFQATT and CDR2 SNEGSKA (reference sequence). V lost 1 base and J lost 5, with 15 bases in between. The CDR3 is 14 residues long. CDR3 nucleotides: TGCAGTGCTAGAGTTCGGGCCAAGATCCACGAGCAGTACTTC. It encodes CSARVRAKIHEQYF.

This chain joins TRBV20-1 and TRBJ2-1; D may correspond to TRBD1 or TRBD2 (5 bases each). The V end lost 0 bases, the J end lost 0 bases, and 12 bases lay between the germline ends. CDR1 DFQATT and CDR2 SNEGSKA come from the germline V gene (reference sequence). The CDR3 has 16 residues. In DNA form, the CDR3 reads TGCAGTGCTAGAGATTTGGGGGTGCGCTCCTACAATGAGCAGTTCTTC. Translation gives CSARDLGVRSYNEQFF.

The table lists this clonotype with a count of one. The V call is TRBV7-6, the J call TRBJ2-2, with a tentative D call TRBD1 (5 bases). V lost 1 base and J 1 base, leaving 7 bases between the germline ends. The CDR3 contains 15 residues. Germline V gene sequence: CDR1 SGHVS, CDR2 FNYEAQ. CDR3 nucleotides: TGTGCCAGCAGCTTAGAGCAGGGGAACACCGGGGAGCTGTTTTTT. This sequence encodes CASSLEQGNTGELFF.

This clonotype was seen at least ten times. J is TRBJ2-1 and V is TRBV2, with 10 nucleotides matching TRBD2. V shed 7 bases and J 4 bases; nucleotides not matched to a gene: 10. Germline V gene lookup returns CDR1 SNHLY and CDR2 FYNNEI. The CDR3 is 16 residues long. CDR3 in amino acids: CASKASGGVGYNEQFF. CDR3 coding DNA: TGTGCCAGCAAGGCTAGCGGGGGTGTTGGGTACAATGAGCAGTTCTTC.

This clonotype was found many times. This sequence joins TRBV7-2 and TRBJ1-3, with D perhaps TRBD1 (6 bases). Germline CDR1 is SGHTA and CDR2 is FQGNSA. The V and J ends lost 4 bases and 1 base respectively, with 17 bases between them. This CDR3 comprises 17 residues. The CDR3 DNA is TGTGCCAGCAGCTCTCGACTCAGGGGAGAGTCTGGAAACACCATATATTTT. Translated: CASSSRLRGESGNTIYF.

This sequence joins TRBV5-5 and TRBJ2-5, with D uncertain. V was clipped by 5 bases and J by 1 base, with 9 bases between them. The V gene's germline CDR1 is SGHKS and CDR2 YYEKEE (reference sequence). The CDR3 is 13 amino acids. The CDR3 here is CASRRPFQETQYF. CDR3 DNA: TGTGCCAGCAGAAGGCCGTTCCAAGAGACCCAGTACTTC.

This clonotype was observed many times. The J gene is TRBJ1-1, the V gene TRBV6-4, with a weak D call TRBD1 (5 bases). CDR3 size: 13 residues. From germline, CDR1 is MRHNA and CDR2 SNTAGT. Trimming cost V 5 bases and J 1 base, with 8 bases left between them. This CDR3 is CASSQQENTEAFF. The CDR3, as DNA: TGTGCCAGCAGTCAACAGGAGAACACTGAAGCTTTCTTT.

The chain is built from TRBV27 and TRBJ1-6; D unclear. Germline CDR1 reads MNHEY; CDR2 reads SMNVEV (reference sequence). With 7 bases removed from V and 0 bases from J, the gap between germline ends came to 13 bases. The CDR3 covers 16 residues. CDR3 region: CASTRFSSSYNSPLHF. CDR3 in DNA: TGTGCCAGCACTAGATTCTCAAGCTCCTATAATTCACCCCTCCACTTT.

This clonotype has ten or more counts. The chain is built from TRBV18 and TRBJ2-1; 13 bases are shared with TRBD2. The germline CDR1 and CDR2 sequences are KGHSH and LQKENI. The CDR3 length is 19 residues. J was trimmed by 0 bases and V by 3 bases; bases with no gene match: 8. The CDR3 region is CASSPGTSGDKSSYNEQFF. CDR3 in DNA: TGTGCCAGCTCACCTGGGACTAGCGGGGATAAAAGCTCCTACAATGAGCAGTTCTTC.

The genes are TRBV12-3 or TRBV12-4 and TRBJ2-3; D possibly corresponds to TRBD2 (6 bases). This CDR3 is built from 15 residues. Deletions cut 3 bases from V and 2 bases from J, with 12 bases between. The CDR3 sequence is CASSLAGRNTDTQYF. DNA for the CDR3: TGTGCCAGCAGTTTGGCGGGGAGAAACACAGATACGCAGTATTTT.

The gene calls are TRBV7-6 and TRBJ1-2; 8 nucleotides agree with TRBD1. Germline V gene sequence: CDR1 SGHVS, CDR2 FNYEAQ. This CDR3 comprises 13 residues. With V trimmed by 5 bases and J by 7 bases, 6 bases remained unmatched. The CDR3 DNA is TGTGCCAGCAGCGGATATGACAGGGGTGGCTACACCTTC. This gives the protein CASSGYDRGGYTF. The whole variable domain, filled in from reference TRBV7-6 and TRBJ1-2, reads GAGVSQSPRYKVTKRGQDVALRCDPISGHVSLYWYRQALGQGPEFLTYFNYEAQQDKSGLPNDRFSAERPEGSISTLTIQRTEQRDSAMYRCASSGYDRGGYTFGSGTRLTVV.

This clonotype was counted many times. The chain links TRBV5-1 to TRBJ2-1; 8 bases are a match to TRBD2. V trimming: 2 bases; J trimming: 9 bases; junction bases outside the gene matches: 10. CDR3 length equals 15 residues. Germline V CDR1 and CDR2: SGHRS, YFSETQ. The CDR3 nucleotides are TGCGCCAGCAGCTTAGGGGCGGGGGGCCCTGTTGAGCAGTTCTTC. It is translated as CASSLGAGGPVEQFF.

The rearrangement joins TRBV7-2 to TRBJ2-5; D unresolved. The CDR3 extends over 14 amino acids. Germline loops: CDR1 SGHTA, CDR2 FQGNSA. The ends were cut back, 5 bases at V and 0 bases at J, with 10 bases in the middle. The CDR3 sequence is CASSQPGNQETQYF. CDR3 bases: TGTGCCAGCAGCCAGCCGGGTAACCAAGAGACCCAGTACTTC.

The rearrangement uses TRBV18 and TRBJ2-1; maybe TRBD2 (6 bases). There are 13 residues in the CDR3. Trimming stripped 0 bases from V and 8 bases from J, with 8 bases between. Germline V gene sequence: CDR1 KGHSH, CDR2 LQKENI. CDR3 region: CASSPPPGDEQFF. Here the CDR3 DNA reads TGTGCCAGCTCACCACCCCCGGGGGATGAGCAGTTCTTC.

The J gene is TRBJ2-7, the V gene TRBV29-1; D not certain. With 6 bases removed from V and 0 bases from J, the gap between germline ends came to 15 bases. This CDR3 comprises 14 residues. Germline V gene data show CDR1 as SQVTM and CDR2 as ANQGSEA. The DNA of the CDR3 is TGCAGCGTGACCGAGAGGTTGAGCTCCTACGAGCAGTACTTC. It encodes CSVTERLSSYEQYF.

This clonotype has just a few counts. V is TRBV20-1 and J is TRBJ1-2; no firm D call. Trimming left V 6 bases short and J 4 bases short, with 12 bases between. The germline gives CDR1 DFQATT, CDR2 SNEGSKA (reference sequence). This CDR3 has 12 amino acids. The CDR3 sequence is CSARVGTYGYTF. CDR3 nucleotide sequence: TGCAGTGCACGGGTGGGCACCTATGGCTACACCTTC.

This clonotype was detected ten times or more. The rearrangement uses TRBV24-1 and TRBJ2-1; the match to TRBD1 covers 10 bases. CDR3 size: 16 residues. The J segment lost 3 bases and the V segment lost 6 bases, leaving 7 bases of the junction unmatched. From germline, CDR1 is KGHDR and CDR2 SFDVKD. The CDR3 bases are TGTGCCACCAGTCCTCGGACAGGGGGAAACTACAATGAGCAGTTCTTC. Protein sequence: CATSPRTGGNYNEQFF.